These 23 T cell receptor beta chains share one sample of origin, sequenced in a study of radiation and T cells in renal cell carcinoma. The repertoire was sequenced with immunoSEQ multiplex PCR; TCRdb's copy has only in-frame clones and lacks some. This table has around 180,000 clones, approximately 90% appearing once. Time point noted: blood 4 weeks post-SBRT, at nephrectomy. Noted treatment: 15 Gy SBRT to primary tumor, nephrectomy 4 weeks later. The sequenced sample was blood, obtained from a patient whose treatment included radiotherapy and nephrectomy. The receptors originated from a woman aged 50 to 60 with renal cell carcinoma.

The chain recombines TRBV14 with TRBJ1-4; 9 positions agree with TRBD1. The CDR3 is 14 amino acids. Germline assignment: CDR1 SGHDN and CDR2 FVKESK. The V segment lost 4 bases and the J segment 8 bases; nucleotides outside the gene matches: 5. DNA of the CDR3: TGTGCCAGCAGCCGGACAGGGGTGGGGGAAAAACTGTTTTTT. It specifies CASSRTGVGEKLFF.

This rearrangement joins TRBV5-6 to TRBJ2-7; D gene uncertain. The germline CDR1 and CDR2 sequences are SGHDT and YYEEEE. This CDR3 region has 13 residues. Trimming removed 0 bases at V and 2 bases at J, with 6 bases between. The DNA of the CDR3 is TGTGCCAGCAGCTTGGGGTCGCCCTACGAGCAGTACTTC. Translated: CASSLGSPYEQYF.

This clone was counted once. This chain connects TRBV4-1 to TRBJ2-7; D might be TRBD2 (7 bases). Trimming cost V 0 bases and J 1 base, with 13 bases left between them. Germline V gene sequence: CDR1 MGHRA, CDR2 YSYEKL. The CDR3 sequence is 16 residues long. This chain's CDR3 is CASSQDRGAGSYEQYF. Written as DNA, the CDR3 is TGCGCCAGCAGCCAAGATCGGGGGGCCGGGTCCTACGAGCAGTACTTC.

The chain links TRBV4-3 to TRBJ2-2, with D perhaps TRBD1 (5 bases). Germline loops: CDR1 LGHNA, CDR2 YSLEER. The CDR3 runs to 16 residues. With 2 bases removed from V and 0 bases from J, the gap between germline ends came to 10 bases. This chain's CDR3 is CASSQSWGANTGELFF. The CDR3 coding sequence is TGCGCCAGCAGCCAATCGTGGGGCGCGAACACCGGGGAGCTGTTTTTT.

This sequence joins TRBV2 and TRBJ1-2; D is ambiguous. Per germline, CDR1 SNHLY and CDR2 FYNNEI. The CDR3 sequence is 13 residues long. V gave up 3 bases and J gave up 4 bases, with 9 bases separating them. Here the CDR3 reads CASSEMGSYGYTF. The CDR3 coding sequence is TGTGCCAGCAGTGAGATGGGATCCTATGGCTACACCTTC. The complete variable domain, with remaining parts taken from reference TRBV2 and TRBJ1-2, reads EPEVTQTPSHQVTQMGQEVILRCVPISNHLYFYWYRQILGQKVEFLVSFYNNEISEKSEIFDDQFSVERPDGSNFTLKIRSTKLEDSAMYFCASSEMGSYGYTFGSGTRLTVV.

The CDR3 loop reads CASNPRAGGIWDEQFF. For the CDR3, the DNA is TGTGCCAGCAATCCAAGAGCGGGGGGGATTTGGGATGAGCAGTTCTTC. The genes are TRBV6-7 and TRBJ2-1; 10 positions match TRBD2. TRBV6-7 qualifies as an ORF whose function is uncertain. This CDR3 has 16 residues. The junction had 14 bases not matched to a gene; V was cut back by 7 bases and J by 8 bases.

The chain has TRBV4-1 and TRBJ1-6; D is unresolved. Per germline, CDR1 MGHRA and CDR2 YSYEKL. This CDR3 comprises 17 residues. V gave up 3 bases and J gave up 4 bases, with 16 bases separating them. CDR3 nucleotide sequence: TGCGCCAGCAGCCACGCGGACCAGTCCCGTTATAATTCACCCCTCCACTTT. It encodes CASSHADQSRYNSPLHF.

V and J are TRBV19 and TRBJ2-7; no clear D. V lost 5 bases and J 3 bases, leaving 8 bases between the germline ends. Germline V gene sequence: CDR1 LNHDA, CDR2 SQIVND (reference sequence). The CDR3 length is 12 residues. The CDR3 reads CASSGPFYEQYF. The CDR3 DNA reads TGTGCCAGTAGTGGTCCGTTCTACGAGCAGTACTTC.

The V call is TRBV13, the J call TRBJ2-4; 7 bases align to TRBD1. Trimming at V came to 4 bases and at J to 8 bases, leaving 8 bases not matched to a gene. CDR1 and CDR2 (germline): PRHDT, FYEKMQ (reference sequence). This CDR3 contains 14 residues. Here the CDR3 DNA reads TGTGCCAGCAGCTCCCACGCCGACAGGGACATTCAGTACTTC. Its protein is CASSSHADRDIQYF.

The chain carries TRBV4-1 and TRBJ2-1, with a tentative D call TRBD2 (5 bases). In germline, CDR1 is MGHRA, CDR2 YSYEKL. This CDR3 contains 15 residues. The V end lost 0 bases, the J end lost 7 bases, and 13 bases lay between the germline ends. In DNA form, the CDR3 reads TGCGCCAGCAGCCAAGATAGGGTAGCGAGGAATGAGCAGTTCTTC. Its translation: CASSQDRVARNEQFF.

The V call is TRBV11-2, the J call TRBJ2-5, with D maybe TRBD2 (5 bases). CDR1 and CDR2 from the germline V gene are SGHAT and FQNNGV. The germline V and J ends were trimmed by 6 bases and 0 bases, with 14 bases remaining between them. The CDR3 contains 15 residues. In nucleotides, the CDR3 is TGTGCCAGCAGACCCTCCGAGGGTTACCAAGAGACCCAGTACTTC. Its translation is CASRPSEGYQETQYF.

CDR3 nucleotides: TGTGCCAGCAGTTCCTCCTCGTCGGGCTACACCTTC. Its translation: CASSSSSSGYTF. The gene calls are TRBV6-5 and TRBJ1-2; D ambiguous. Germline V gene lookup returns CDR1 MNHEY and CDR2 SVGAGI. V lost 4 bases, J lost 8 bases, and 11 bases lay in between. The CDR3 consists of 12 residues.

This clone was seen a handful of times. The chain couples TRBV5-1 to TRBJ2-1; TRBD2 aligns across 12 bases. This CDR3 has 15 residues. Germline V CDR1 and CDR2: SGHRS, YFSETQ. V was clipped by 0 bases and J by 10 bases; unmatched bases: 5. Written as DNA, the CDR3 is TGCGCCAGCAGCTTGGCTAGCGGGGGGGCAAAGGAGCAGTTCTTC. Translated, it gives CASSLASGGAKEQFF. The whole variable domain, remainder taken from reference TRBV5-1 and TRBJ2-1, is KAGVTQTPRYLIKTRGQQVTLSCSPISGHRSVSWYQQTPGQGLQFLFEYFSETQRNKGNFPGRFSGRQFSNSRSEMNVSTLELGDSALYLCASSLASGGAKEQFFGPGTRLTVL.

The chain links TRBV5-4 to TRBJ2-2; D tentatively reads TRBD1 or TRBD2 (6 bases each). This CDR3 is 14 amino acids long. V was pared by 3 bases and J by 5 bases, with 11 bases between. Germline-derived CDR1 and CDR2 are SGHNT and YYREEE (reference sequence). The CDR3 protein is CASSSTGRTGELFF. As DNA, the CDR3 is TGTGCCAGCAGCTCAACAGGGAGGACCGGGGAGCTGTTTTTT. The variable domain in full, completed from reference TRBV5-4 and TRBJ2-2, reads ETGVTQSPTHLIKTRGQQVTLRCSSQSGHNTVSWYQQALGQGPQFIFQYYREEENGRGNFPPRFSGLQFPNYSSELNVNALELDDSALYLCASSSTGRTGELFFGEGSRLTVL.

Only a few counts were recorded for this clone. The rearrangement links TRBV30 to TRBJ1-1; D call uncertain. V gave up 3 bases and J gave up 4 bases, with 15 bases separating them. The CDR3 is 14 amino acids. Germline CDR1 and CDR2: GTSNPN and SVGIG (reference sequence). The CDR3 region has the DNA TGTGCCTGGAGCTCCCCCGGCCGGGGCACTGAAGCTTTCTTT. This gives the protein CAWSSPGRGTEAFF.

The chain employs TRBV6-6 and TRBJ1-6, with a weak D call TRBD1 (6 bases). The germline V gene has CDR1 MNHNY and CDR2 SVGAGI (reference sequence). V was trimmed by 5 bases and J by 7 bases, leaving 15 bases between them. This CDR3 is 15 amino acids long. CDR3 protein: CASSSGGGKNSPLHF. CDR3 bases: TGTGCCAGCAGTAGCGGAGGGGGAAAGAATTCACCCCTCCACTTT.

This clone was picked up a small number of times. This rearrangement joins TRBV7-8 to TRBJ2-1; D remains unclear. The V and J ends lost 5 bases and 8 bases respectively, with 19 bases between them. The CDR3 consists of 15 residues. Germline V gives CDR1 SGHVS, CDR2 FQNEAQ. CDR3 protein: CASSPENAINHEQFF. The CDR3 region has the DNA TGTGCCAGCAGCCCCGAGAACGCAATTAATCATGAGCAGTTCTTC.

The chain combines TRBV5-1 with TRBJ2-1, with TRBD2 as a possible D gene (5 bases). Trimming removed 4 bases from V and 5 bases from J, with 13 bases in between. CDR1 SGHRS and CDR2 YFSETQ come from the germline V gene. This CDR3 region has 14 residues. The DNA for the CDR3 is TGCGCCAGCAGCCCCCCTATCGGGAACAATGAGCAGTTCTTC. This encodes CASSPPIGNNEQFF.

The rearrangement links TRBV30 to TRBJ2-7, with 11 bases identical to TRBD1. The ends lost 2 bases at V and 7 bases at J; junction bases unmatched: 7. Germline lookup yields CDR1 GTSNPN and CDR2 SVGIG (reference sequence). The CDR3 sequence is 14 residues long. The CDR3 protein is CAWSWTGGPREQYF. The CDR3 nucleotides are TGTGCCTGGAGTTGGACAGGGGGCCCGAGGGAGCAGTACTTC.

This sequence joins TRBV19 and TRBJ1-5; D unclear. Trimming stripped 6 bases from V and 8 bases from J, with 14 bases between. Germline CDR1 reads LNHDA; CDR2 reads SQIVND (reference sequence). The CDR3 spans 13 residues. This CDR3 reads CASSFRLEEPQHF. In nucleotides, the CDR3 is TGTGCCAGTAGCTTTAGACTCGAGGAGCCCCAGCATTTT.

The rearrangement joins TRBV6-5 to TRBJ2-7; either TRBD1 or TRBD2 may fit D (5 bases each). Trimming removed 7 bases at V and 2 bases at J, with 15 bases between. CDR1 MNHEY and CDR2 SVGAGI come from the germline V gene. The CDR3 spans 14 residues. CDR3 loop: CASTLGTETYEQYF. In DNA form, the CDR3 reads TGTGCCAGCACTCTAGGGACGGAGACCTACGAGCAGTACTTC.

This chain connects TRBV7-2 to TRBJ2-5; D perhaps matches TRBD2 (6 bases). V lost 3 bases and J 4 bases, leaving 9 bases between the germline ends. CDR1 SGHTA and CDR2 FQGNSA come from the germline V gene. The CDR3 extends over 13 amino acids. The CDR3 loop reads CASSFVAVETQYF. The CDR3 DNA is TGTGCCAGCAGCTTTGTAGCGGTAGAGACCCAGTACTTC.

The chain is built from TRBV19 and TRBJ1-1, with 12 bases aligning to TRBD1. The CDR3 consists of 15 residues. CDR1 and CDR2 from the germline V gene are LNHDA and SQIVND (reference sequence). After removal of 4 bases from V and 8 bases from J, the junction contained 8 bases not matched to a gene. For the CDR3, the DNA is TGTGCCAGTAGTAGACCGGGACAGGGGGCTTTGGAAGCTTTCTTT. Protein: CASSRPGQGALEAFF. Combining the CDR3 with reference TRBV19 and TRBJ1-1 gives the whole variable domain DGGITQSPKYLFRKEGQNVTLSCEQNLNHDAMYWYRQDPGQGLRLIYYSQIVNDFQKGDIAEGYSVSREKKESFPLTVTSAQKNPTAFYLCASSRPGQGALEAFFGQGTRLTVV.